These T cell receptor beta chains were read from a single sample in a study of shared clonotypes between healthy human individuals. Produced via immunoSEQ multiplex PCR; TCRdb's table is partial and in-frame only. Among millions of clones, approximately 94% were seen once, and the ten largest hold around 1.7%. The specimen sequenced was naive CD8+ T cells from PBMCs. These receptors were obtained from a man aged 18 to 30 in good health. Some clones in this sample may be carry-over from other donors' samples. Each CDR3 is given with its conserved first and last residue. D genes are given only for firm matches. The size field is filled for only some rows; it gives once, few, many or a size class.

d_call	v_call	j_call	clone_size	cdr3_aa	cdr3_nt
TRBD1	TRBV9	TRBJ1-5	few	CASSDGTGGGNQPQHF	TGTGCCAGCAGCGACGGGACAGGGGGCGGCAATCAGCCCCAGCATTTT
-	TRBV7-3	TRBJ2-1	-	CASSLIAGAPQQFF	TGTGCCAGCAGCTTAATTGCCGGGGCTCCCCAGCAGTTCTTC
TRBD2	TRBV6-5	TRBJ2-7	-	CASSYGGEAYEQYF	TGTGCCAGCAGTTACGGGGGGGAGGCCTACGAGCAGTACTTC
-	TRBV29-1	TRBJ2-1	-	CSVHKRGTPTYNEQFF	TGCAGCGTTCATAAACGTGGGACGCCGACCTACAATGAGCAGTTCTTC
-	TRBV4-3	TRBJ2-5	-	CASSQLTEGVGETQYF	TGCGCCAGCAGCCAACTCACCGAAGGGGTAGGAGAGACCCAGTACTTC
-	TRBV27	TRBJ1-4	-	CASSLIRGPATNEKLFF	TGTGCCAGCAGTTTAATCAGGGGCCCGGCAACTAATGAAAAACTGTTTTTT
-	TRBV21-1	TRBJ2-7	once	CASSIRTAPGGVYEQYF	TGTGCCAGCAGCATCCGGACAGCCCCCGGAGGCGTCTACGAGCAGTACTTC
TRBD2	TRBV30	TRBJ2-7	-	CAWSPTLAGYPYEQYF	TGTGCCTGGAGTCCGACCCTAGCGGGATATCCCTACGAGCAGTACTTC
-	TRBV27	TRBJ2-7	-	CASSSGKTYEQYF	TGTGCCAGCAGTTCCGGCAAGACCTACGAGCAGTACTTC
-	TRBV28	TRBJ1-5	-	CASSLVRNQPQHF	TGTGCCAGCAGTTTGGTACGGAATCAGCCCCAGCATTTT
TRBD1	TRBV9	TRBJ1-3	-	CASSVTGGTSGNTIYF	TGTGCCAGCAGCGTGACAGGGGGCACCTCTGGAAACACCATATATTTT
TRBD2	TRBV2	TRBJ2-5	-	CASSLGGGSGETQYF	TGTGCCAGCAGTCTGGGGGGGGGTTCCGGAGAGACCCAGTACTTC
TRBD1	TRBV7-9	TRBJ1-1	few	CASSPTGTGSTEAFF	TGTGCCAGCAGCCCAACCGGGACAGGGAGCACTGAAGCTTTCTTT
-	TRBV7-9	TRBJ2-5	-	CASSLAREETQYF	TGTGCCAGCAGCTTAGCCAGGGAAGAGACCCAGTACTTC
TRBD2	TRBV14	TRBJ2-7	-	CASSPDRGRAYEQYF	TGTGCCAGCAGCCCTGATCGGGGGAGGGCCTACGAGCAGTACTTC
TRBD1	TRBV29-1	TRBJ2-7	once	CSANDRGSSYEQYF	TGCAGCGCGAACGACAGGGGAAGCTCCTACGAGCAGTACTTC
-	TRBV11-2	TRBJ2-3	-	CASSLGPGRNTDTQYF	TGTGCCAGCAGCTTAGGTCCAGGGCGTAACACAGATACGCAGTATTTT
-	TRBV7-9	TRBJ2-1	-	CASTGANEQFF	TGTGCCAGCACGGGAGCAAATGAGCAGTTCTTC
TRBD1	TRBV27	TRBJ1-2	-	CASSTTGGNYGYTF	TGTGCCAGCAGCACGACAGGGGGGAACTATGGCTACACCTTC
-	TRBV28	TRBJ1-1	-	CASSLIGTEAFF	TGTGCCAGCAGTTTGATAGGCACTGAAGCTTTCTTT
TRBD1	TRBV19	TRBJ1-5	-	CASTGTGRNQPQHF	TGTGCCAGCACCGGGACAGGGCGGAATCAGCCCCAGCATTTT
-	TRBV10-3	TRBJ2-7	-	CAISETSSREQYF	TGTGCCATCAGTGAAACTAGCTCGCGCGAGCAGTACTTC
-	TRBV7-9	TRBJ2-3	-	CASSFGYPGTDTQYF	TGTGCCAGCAGCTTCGGCTACCCTGGCACAGATACGCAGTATTTT
TRBD1	TRBV11-2	TRBJ1-4	-	CASSLLYRDRRYSELFF	TGTGCCAGCAGCCTGCTATATCGGGACAGGCGATATTCGGAACTGTTTTTT